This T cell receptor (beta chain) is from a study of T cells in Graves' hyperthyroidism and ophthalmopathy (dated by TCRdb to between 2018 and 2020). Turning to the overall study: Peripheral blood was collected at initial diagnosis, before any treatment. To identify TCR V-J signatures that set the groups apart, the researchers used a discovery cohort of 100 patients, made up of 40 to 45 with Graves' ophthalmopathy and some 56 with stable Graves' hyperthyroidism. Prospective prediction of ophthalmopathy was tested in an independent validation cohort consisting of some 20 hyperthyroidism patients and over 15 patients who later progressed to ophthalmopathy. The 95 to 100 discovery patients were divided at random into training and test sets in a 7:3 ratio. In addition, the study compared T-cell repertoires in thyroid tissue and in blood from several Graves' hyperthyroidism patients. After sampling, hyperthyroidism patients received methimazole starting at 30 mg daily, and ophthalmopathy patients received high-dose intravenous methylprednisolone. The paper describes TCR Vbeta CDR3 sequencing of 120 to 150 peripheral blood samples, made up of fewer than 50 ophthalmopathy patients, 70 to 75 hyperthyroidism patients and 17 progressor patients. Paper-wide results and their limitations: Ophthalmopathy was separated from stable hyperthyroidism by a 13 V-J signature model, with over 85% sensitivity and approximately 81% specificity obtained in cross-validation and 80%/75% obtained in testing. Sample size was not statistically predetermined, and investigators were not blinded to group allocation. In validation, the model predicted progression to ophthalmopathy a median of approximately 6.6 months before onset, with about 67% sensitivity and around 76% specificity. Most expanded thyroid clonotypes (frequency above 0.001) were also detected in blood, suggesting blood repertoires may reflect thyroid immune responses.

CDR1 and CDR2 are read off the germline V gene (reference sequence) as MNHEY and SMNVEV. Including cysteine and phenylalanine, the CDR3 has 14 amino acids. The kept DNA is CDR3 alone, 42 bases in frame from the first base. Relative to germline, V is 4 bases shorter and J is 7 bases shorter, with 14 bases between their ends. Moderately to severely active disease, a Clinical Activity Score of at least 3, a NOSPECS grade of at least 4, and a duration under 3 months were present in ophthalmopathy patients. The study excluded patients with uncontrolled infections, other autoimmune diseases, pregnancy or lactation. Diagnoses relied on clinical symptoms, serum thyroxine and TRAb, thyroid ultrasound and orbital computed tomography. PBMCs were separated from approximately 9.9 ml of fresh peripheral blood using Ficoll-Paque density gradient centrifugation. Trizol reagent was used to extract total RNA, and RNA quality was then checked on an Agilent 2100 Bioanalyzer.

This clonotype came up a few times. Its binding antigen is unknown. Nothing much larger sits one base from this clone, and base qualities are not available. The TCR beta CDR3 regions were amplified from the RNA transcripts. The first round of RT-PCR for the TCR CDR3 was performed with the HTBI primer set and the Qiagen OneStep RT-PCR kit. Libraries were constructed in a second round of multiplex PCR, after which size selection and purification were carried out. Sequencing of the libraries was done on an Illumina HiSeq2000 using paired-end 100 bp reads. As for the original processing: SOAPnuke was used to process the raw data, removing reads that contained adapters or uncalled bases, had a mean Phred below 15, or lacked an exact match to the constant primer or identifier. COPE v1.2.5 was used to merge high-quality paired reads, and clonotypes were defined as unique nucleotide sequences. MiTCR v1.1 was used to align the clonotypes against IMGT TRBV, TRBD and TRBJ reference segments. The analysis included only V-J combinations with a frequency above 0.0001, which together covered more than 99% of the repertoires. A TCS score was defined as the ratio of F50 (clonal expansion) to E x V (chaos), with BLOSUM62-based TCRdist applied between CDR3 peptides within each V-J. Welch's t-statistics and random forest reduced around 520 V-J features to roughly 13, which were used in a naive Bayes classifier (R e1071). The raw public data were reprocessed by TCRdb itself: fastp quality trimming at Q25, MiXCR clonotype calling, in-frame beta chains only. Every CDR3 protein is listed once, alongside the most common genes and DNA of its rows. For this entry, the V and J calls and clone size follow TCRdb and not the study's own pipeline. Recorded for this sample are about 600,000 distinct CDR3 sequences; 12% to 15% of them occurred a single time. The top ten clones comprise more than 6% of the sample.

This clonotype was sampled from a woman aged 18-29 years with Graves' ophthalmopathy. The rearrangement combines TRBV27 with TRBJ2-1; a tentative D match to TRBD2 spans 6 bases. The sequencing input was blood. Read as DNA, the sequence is TGTGCCAGCAGTTACTCCGGGACTCCTAATGAGCAGTTCTTC. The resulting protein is CASSYSGTPNEQFF.